Below are 16 T cell receptor beta chains sequenced from a single sample in a study of read filtering for tumor transcriptome and immune sequencing. From roughly 390 ng of RNA, a library with molecular barcoded alpha/delta and beta/gamma adaptors was made. TCRdb called the reads again in MiXCR, with one record for every CDR3 protein. This sample has about 90,000 distinct CDR3 sequences; approximately 13% occur once, and the top ten carry more than 12%. The sequencing sample was made of a population of CD138-negative cells sorted from bone marrow. These TCRs come from a donor aged 40 or older with multiple myeloma.

This clonotype was recorded at least ten times. The chain has TRBV7-3 and TRBJ2-1, with 9 bases that match TRBD1. Trimming at V came to 8 bases and at J to 0 bases, leaving 5 bases not matched to a gene. Germline V lookup: CDR1 SGHTA, CDR2 FQGTGA. The CDR3 is 15 amino acids. The CDR3 region is CASSGQGSSYNEQFF. CDR3 nucleotide sequence: TGTGCCAGCTCCGGACAGGGGTCCTCCTACAATGAGCAGTTCTTC.

This clonotype was picked up many times. The chain links TRBV19 to TRBJ2-4; 7 bases align to TRBD2. J was trimmed by 1 base and V by 5 bases; bases with no gene match: 5. The CDR3 spans 15 residues. Looked up from germline, CDR1 is LNHDA and CDR2 is SQIVND (reference sequence). For the CDR3, the DNA is TGTGCCAGTAGTCCGTGGGAGGGGGCCAAAAACATTCAGTACTTC. Its protein is CASSPWEGAKNIQYF. Based on the CDR3 plus reference TRBV19 and TRBJ2-4, the full variable domain is DGGITQSPKYLFRKEGQNVTLSCEQNLNHDAMYWYRQDPGQGLRLIYYSQIVNDFQKGDIAEGYSVSREKKESFPLTVTSAQKNPTAFYLCASSPWEGAKNIQYFGAGTRLSVL.

This clonotype has at least ten counts. This rearrangement joins TRBV5-1 to TRBJ2-7, with 7 bases identical to TRBD2. Per the germline V gene, CDR1 is SGHRS and CDR2 is YFSETQ. The length of the CDR3 is 13 residues. V lost 1 base to trimming and J lost 7 bases; unmatched junction nucleotides: 5. The CDR3 DNA reads as TGCGCCAGCAGCTTGACGGCTAGCGGAGAGCAGTACTTC. This sequence encodes CASSLTASGEQYF.

With respect to this clonotype: A read error may account for a junction end that differs from germline. The V and J genes are TRBV7-2 and TRBJ2-1, with 7 positions matching TRBD1. Germline V gene data show CDR1 as SGHTA and CDR2 as FQGNSA. The CDR3 is 15 amino acids. This CDR3 is CASSSQTGAEKEQLF. The CDR3 coding sequence is TGTGCCAGCAGCTCCCAAACAGGGGCTGAAAAAGAGCAGCTCTTC. The full variable domain, its missing parts supplied by reference TRBV7-2 and TRBJ2-1, is GAGVSQSPSNKVTEKGKDVELRCDPISGHTALYWYRQSLGQGLEFLIYFQGNSAPDKSGLPSDRFSAERTGGSVSTLTIQRTQQEDSAVYLCASSSQTGAEKEQLFGPGTRLTVL.

This clonotype was seen ten or more times. This chain connects TRBV29-1 to TRBJ2-5; D may be TRBD1 (6 bases). The CDR3 has 13 amino acids. Looked up from germline, CDR1 is SQVTM and CDR2 is ANQGSEA. V lost 6 bases to trimming and J lost 3 bases, with 14 bases between them. The CDR3 DNA sequence: TGCAGCGTAGCCGGGACAAGCAAAGAGACCCAGTACTTC. As protein: CSVAGTSKETQYF.

In its sample, this clonotype was seen many times. V is TRBV29-1 and J is TRBJ2-3; 7 nucleotides align to TRBD2. Trimming removed 6 bases from V and 8 bases from J; junction bases left unmatched: 14. This CDR3 spans 14 amino acids. CDR1 is SQVTM, CDR2 ANQGSEA, per germline. The CDR3 sequence: CSVDFGGSGGTQYF. Written as DNA, the CDR3 is TGCAGCGTAGATTTCGGGGGGAGTGGGGGTACGCAGTATTTT.

This clonotype occurred many times. The genes are TRBV28 and TRBJ2-7; 7 nucleotides line up with TRBD2. With V trimmed by 8 bases and J by 5 bases, 9 bases remained unmatched. This CDR3 is built from 13 residues. Per germline, CDR1 MDHEN and CDR2 SYDVKM. The CDR3 coding sequence is TGTGCCAGCCGGCCGACTAGCATCGACGAGCAGTACTTC. Translation gives CASRPTSIDEQYF.

This clonotype was detected many times. The J gene is TRBJ1-4, the V gene TRBV5-1; no clear D gene. The CDR3 contains 13 residues. Trimming cost V 1 base and J 6 bases, with 7 bases left between them. The V gene's germline CDR1 is SGHRS and CDR2 YFSETQ. The chain's CDR3 is CASSLQPHEKLFF. CDR3 DNA: TGCGCCAGCAGCTTGCAACCGCATGAAAAACTGTTTTTT.

Comments on this clonotype: One end of the junction does not line up with germline, which may come from a read error. The chain links TRBV2 to TRBJ2-1, with D uncertain. Germline lookup yields CDR1 SNHLY and CDR2 FYNNEI. The CDR3 runs 14 residues. Here the CDR3 reads CASSDGLGDNELFF. DNA for the CDR3: TGTGCCAGCAGTGATGGGTTAGGCGACAATGAGCTGTTCTTC. The full variable domain, completed using reference TRBV2 and TRBJ2-1, is EPEVTQTPSHQVTQMGQEVILRCVPISNHLYFYWYRQILGQKVEFLVSFYNNEISEKSEIFDDQFSVERPDGSNFTLKIRSTKLEDSAMYFCASSDGLGDNELFFGPGTRLTVL.

This clonotype was picked up many times. The genes are TRBV7-9 and TRBJ2-5; D gene uncertain. CDR1 is SEHNR, CDR2 FQNEAQ, per germline (reference sequence). CDR3 size: 13 residues. The ends were cut back, 2 bases at V and 1 base at J, with 5 bases in the middle. As DNA, the CDR3 is TGTGCCAGCAGCTTAAGTCCCCAAGAGACCCAGTACTTC. Translating it yields CASSLSPQETQYF. The variable domain in full, with the rest retrieved from reference TRBV7-9 and TRBJ2-5, is DTGVSQNPRHKITKRGQNVTFRCDPISEHNRLYWYRQTLGQGPEFLTYFQNEAQLEKSRLLSDRFSAERPKGSFSTLEIQRTEQGDSAMYLCASSLSPQETQYFGPGTRLLVL.

This clonotype was counted between two and nine times. This chain links TRBV12-3 or TRBV12-4 with TRBJ2-1, with 10 bases identical to TRBD2. V shed 5 bases, J shed 5 bases, and the junction held 9 bases outside the gene matches. The CDR3 extends over 16 amino acids. The CDR3 sequence: CASSPPAGGPDNEQFF. The CDR3 nucleotides read TGTGCCAGCAGTCCTCCAGCGGGAGGGCCGGACAATGAGCAGTTCTTC.

Ten or more counts support this clonotype. This chain uses TRBV7-2 with TRBJ1-1; 7 bases fit TRBD1. Germline loops: CDR1 SGHTA, CDR2 FQGNSA. Trimming removed 5 bases from V and 5 bases from J; junction bases left unmatched: 8. This CDR3 region has 14 residues. The CDR3 coding sequence is TGTGCCAGCAGCAATCGACAGGGTTGGACTGAAGCTTTCTTT. Encoded protein: CASSNRQGWTEAFF.

Many counts were recorded for this clonotype. This rearrangement joins TRBV20-1 to TRBJ2-7, with 10 bases fitting TRBD2. This CDR3 contains 13 residues. Losses at the gene ends were 7 bases for V and 5 bases for J; bases not matched to a gene: 8. The germline gives CDR1 DFQATT, CDR2 SNEGSKA (reference sequence). CDR3: CSVPHSGRDEQYF. The CDR3 DNA follows: TGCAGTGTTCCCCACAGCGGGAGGGACGAGCAGTACTTC.

This clonotype was seen repeatedly, ten times or more. The rearrangement uses TRBV7-2 and TRBJ2-4; 7 bases match TRBD2. J gave up 0 bases and V 0 bases, and 5 bases lay outside the gene matches. Germline CDR1 is SGHTA and CDR2 is FQGNSA. CDR3 size: 17 residues. The CDR3 DNA sequence: TGTGCCAGCAGCTTAGCGGCTAGCGGACCAGCCAAAAACATTCAGTACTTC. It encodes CASSLAASGPAKNIQYF. The entire variable domain, with the rest obtained from reference TRBV7-2 and TRBJ2-4, is as follows: GAGVSQSPSNKVTEKGKDVELRCDPISGHTALYWYRQSLGQGLEFLIYFQGNSAPDKSGLPSDRFSAERTGGSVSTLTIQRTQQEDSAVYLCASSLAASGPAKNIQYFGAGTRLSVL.

This clonotype was seen many times. The V gene is TRBV20-1, the J gene TRBJ2-3; perhaps TRBD2 as D (6 bases). Trimming stripped 6 bases from V and 1 base from J, with 17 bases between. The CDR3 length is 15 residues. CDR1 is DFQATT and CDR2 is SNEGSKA in the germline V gene (reference sequence). CDR3 residues: CSALGTSGGTDTQYF. For the CDR3, the DNA is TGCAGTGCGCTGGGGACTTCCGGAGGCACAGATACGCAGTATTTT.

This clonotype was observed many times. This sequence joins TRBV28 and TRBJ2-1; 9 bases line up with TRBD1. The germline CDR1 and CDR2 sequences are MDHEN and SYDVKM. This CDR3 is 16 amino acids long. Trimming cost V 7 bases and J 5 bases; bases outside gene matches: 12. The CDR3 is CASNPSGTGLDNEQFF. CDR3 bases: TGTGCCAGCAACCCGAGCGGGACAGGGTTGGACAATGAGCAGTTCTTC.